This T cell receptor (beta chain) was observed in a study of T cells in Graves' hyperthyroidism and ophthalmopathy. The CDR3 spans 13 residues. V lost 2 bases, J lost 5 bases, and 6 bases lay in between. In germline, CDR1 is SEHNR, CDR2 FQNEAQ (reference sequence). Amplified TCR beta CDR3 regions derived from RNA transcripts. The HTBI primer set drove a first-round RT-PCR of the TCR CDR3. Via MiXCR, TCRdb re-called the multiplex PCR reads, giving one row per CDR3 protein. Here the sample spans 500,000 to 700,000 distinct CDR3 sequences, 16% being singletons. Newly diagnosed hyperthyroidism patients aged 18 to 65 years had disease lasting under 2 months.

This receptor was taken from a woman between 18 and 30 years old with Graves' hyperthyroidism. V usage is TRBV7-9 and J usage is TRBJ2-2; D uncertain. The sample was blood. CDR3 coding DNA: TGTGCCAGCAGCTTAAGGGTGACCGGGGAGCTGTTTTTT. Translated, it gives CASSLRVTGELFF. The entire variable domain, with the rest obtained from reference TRBV7-9 and TRBJ2-2, is as follows: DTGVSQNPRHKITKRGQNVTFRCDPISEHNRLYWYRQTLGQGPEFLTYFQNEAQLEKSRLLSDRFSAERPKGSFSTLEIQRTEQGDSAMYLCASSLRVTGELFFGEGSRLTVL.